This T cell receptor (beta chain) was retrieved from a study of blood T cell repertoires in COVID-19. Overall study: COVID-19 samples collected from the United States, Italy and Spain covered acute and convalescent phases.

Profiling relied on immunoSEQ multiplex PCR, and the TCRdb table lists in-frame clones only, not all of them. Of approximately 190,000 clones listed, approximately 90% are singletons. The TCR sequence derives from a middle-aged man with active or convalescent COVID-19. The specimen sequenced was peripheral blood.

The DNA of the CDR3 is TGTGCCAGCGGGTCGGGAAGCAATCAGCCCCAGCATTTT. Protein product: CASGSGSNQPQHF. The genes are TRBV2 and TRBJ1-5; D is undetermined. CDR3 length: 13 amino acids. V dropped 8 bases and J dropped 1 base, with 9 bases sitting between them. Germline assignment: CDR1 SNHLY and CDR2 FYNNEI.